Following are 13 T cell receptor beta chains from one sample sequenced in a study of human CD8 memory T cell subsets. Production of TCR beta libraries used UMI-labeled 5' RACE as the method. From its re-call of the 5' RACE reads, TCRdb lists each CDR3 protein once, without DNA. The data show more than 15,000 distinct CDR3 sequences, and the top ten clones hold approximately 5.7%. The sequencing sample was made of CD8+ stem-like memory T cells (TSCM and TCM) sorted from PBMCs. Regarding subset: stem-like memory CD8 T cells (TSTEM), CCR7+ PD-1- TIGIT-. The receptors originated from a human donor in good health.

V usage is TRBV7-9 and J usage is TRBJ2-7; TCRdb returns TRBD1, unconfirmable since there is no DNA. The length of the CDR3 is 17 residues. CDR1 and CDR2 from the germline V gene are SEHNR and FQNEAQ (reference sequence). This chain's CDR3 is CASSTATDLWVAYEQYF.

V is TRBV9 and J is TRBJ2-3; TCRdb gives TRBD2 as the D gene, but with no DNA this cannot be confirmed. CDR1 is SGDLS and CDR2 is YYNGEE in the germline V gene. CDR3 length: 17 amino acids. The CDR3 reads CASSVDPREGNTDTQYF.

Judged by frequency, this clonotype is medium-sized. V gene TRBV14 combines with J gene TRBJ1-4. The CDR3 is 12 residues long. The V gene's germline CDR1 is SGHDN and CDR2 FVKESK. The CDR3 region is CASSQGLRKLFF.

The chain links TRBV20-1 to TRBJ2-3; the D call of TRBD1 rests on TCRdb alone, since no DNA is present to check it. This CDR3 contains 19 residues. The V gene's germline CDR1 is DFQATT and CDR2 SNEGSKA (reference sequence). CDR3 loop: CSASGVGLRDTRSTDTQYF.

The V call is TRBV28, the J call TRBJ2-1; there is no DNA to check the TCRdb D call of TRBD2. The germline gives CDR1 MDHEN, CDR2 SYDVKM. CDR3 length: 14 residues. The CDR3: CASSSSGVSNEQFF.

The chain has TRBV3-1 and TRBJ1-1; TCRdb's D call, TRBD1, is unchecked because there is no DNA. Germline-derived CDR1 and CDR2 are LGHDT and YNNKEL (reference sequence). The CDR3 runs to 16 residues. CDR3 residues: CASSQDAGGQNTEAFF.

This chain links TRBV13 with TRBJ1-1. Germline lookup yields CDR1 PRHDT and CDR2 FYEKMQ (reference sequence). CDR3 size: 14 residues. The CDR3 spells CASSLSQVNTEAFF. Full variable domain (remainder filled in from reference TRBV13 and TRBJ1-1): AAGVIQSPRHLIKEKRETATLKCYPIPRHDTVYWYQQGPGQDPQFLISFYEKMQSDKGSIPDRFSAQQFSDYHSELNMSSLELGDSALYFCASSLSQVNTEAFFGQGTRLTVV.

The rearrangement joins TRBV27 to TRBJ2-3; TCRdb selects TRBD1, and the lack of DNA leaves this call unchecked. In germline, CDR1 is MNHEY, CDR2 SMNVEV (reference sequence). This CDR3 has 15 amino acids. The CDR3 sequence is CASSPRTGTTDTQYF.

The V and J genes are TRBV4-3 and TRBJ2-1. Looked up from germline, CDR1 is LGHNA and CDR2 is YSLEER. The CDR3 is made up of 14 amino acids. CDR3 in amino acids: CASSPQWGNNEQFF.

The rearrangement uses TRBV7-6 and TRBJ1-1. In germline, CDR1 is SGHVS, CDR2 FNYEAQ. The length of the CDR3 is 13 residues. The CDR3 loop reads CASSLGMNTEAFF.

The chain is built from TRBV6-2 or TRBV6-3 and TRBJ2-1; there is no DNA to check the TCRdb D call of TRBD1. Germline V lookup: CDR1 MNHEY, CDR2 SVGEGT. There are 16 residues in the CDR3. The CDR3 region is CASSYLGTGTYNEQFF.

CDR3 protein: CASSAGTVGENQPQHF. The V and J genes are TRBV12-3 or TRBV12-4 and TRBJ1-5; TCRdb designates TRBD1, a call that cannot be tested without DNA. The CDR3 contains 16 residues.

The chain couples TRBV7-9 to TRBJ2-3; TCRdb names TRBD1, which stays unverified in the absence of DNA. Germline CDR1 reads SEHNR; CDR2 reads FQNEAQ (reference sequence). This CDR3 has 15 residues. The CDR3 sequence: CASSLPKGDGDTQYF.